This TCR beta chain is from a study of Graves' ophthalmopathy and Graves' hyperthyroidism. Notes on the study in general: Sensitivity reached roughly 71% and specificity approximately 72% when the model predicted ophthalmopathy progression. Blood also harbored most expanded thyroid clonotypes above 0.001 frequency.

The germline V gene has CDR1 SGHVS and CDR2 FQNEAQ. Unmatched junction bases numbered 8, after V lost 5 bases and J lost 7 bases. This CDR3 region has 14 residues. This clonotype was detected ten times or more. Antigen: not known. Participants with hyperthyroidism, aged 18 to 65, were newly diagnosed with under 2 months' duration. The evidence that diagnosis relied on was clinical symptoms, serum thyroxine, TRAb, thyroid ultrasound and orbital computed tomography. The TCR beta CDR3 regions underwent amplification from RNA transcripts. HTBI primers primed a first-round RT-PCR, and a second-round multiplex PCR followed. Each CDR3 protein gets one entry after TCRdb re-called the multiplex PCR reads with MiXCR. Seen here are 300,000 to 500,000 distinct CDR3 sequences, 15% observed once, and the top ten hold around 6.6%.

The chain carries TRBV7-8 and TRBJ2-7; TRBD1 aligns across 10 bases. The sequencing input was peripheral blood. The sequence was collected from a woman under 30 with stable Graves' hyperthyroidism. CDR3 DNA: TGTGCCAGCAGCCCCCGACAGGGGGCACGAGAGCAGTACTTC. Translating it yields CASSPRQGAREQYF.